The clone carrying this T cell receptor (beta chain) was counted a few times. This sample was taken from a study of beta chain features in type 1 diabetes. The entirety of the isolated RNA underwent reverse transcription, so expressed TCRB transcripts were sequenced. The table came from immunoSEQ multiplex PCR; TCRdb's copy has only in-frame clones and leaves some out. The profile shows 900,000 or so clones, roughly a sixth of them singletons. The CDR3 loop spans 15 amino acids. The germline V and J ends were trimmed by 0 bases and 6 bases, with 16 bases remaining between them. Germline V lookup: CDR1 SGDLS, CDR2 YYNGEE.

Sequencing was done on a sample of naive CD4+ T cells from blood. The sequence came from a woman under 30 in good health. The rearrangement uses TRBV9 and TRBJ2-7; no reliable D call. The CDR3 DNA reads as TGTGCCAGCAGCGTAGAAGAGCTTCCGGGCGCCGAGCAGTACTTC. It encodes CASSVEELPGAEQYF.